Below, 30 T cell receptor beta chains from the same sample are listed, as sequenced in a study of T cell responses to AZD1222 COVID-19 vaccine. Data came from immunoSEQ multiplex PCR; TCRdb stores just in-frame clones and leaves some out. Among around 88,000 clones listed, 88% were seen once. The material was peripheral blood, obtained on day 0 of AZD1222 vaccination. These receptors all stem from an adult in good health.

This clone appeared a few times. The chain joins TRBV7-2 to TRBJ2-3, with 9 nucleotides matching TRBD2. CDR1 and CDR2 (germline): SGHTA, FQGNSA. CDR3 size: 16 residues. With V trimmed by 5 bases and J by 0 bases, 6 bases remained unmatched. This CDR3 is CASSPGTSRSTDTQYF. CDR3 DNA: TGTGCCAGCAGCCCTGGGACTAGCAGAAGCACAGATACGCAGTATTTT.

The V and J genes are TRBV6-5 and TRBJ1-6; no clear D gene. Germline CDR1 and CDR2: MNHEY and SVGAGI. V was shortened by 7 bases and J by 10 bases, with 14 bases between the two germline ends. This CDR3 is built from 13 residues. CDR3 residues: CASNKIIGSPLHF. The CDR3 DNA reads as TGTGCCAGCAACAAAATAATAGGCTCACCCCTCCACTTT.

The chain combines TRBV5-4 with TRBJ2-5; D call uncertain. From germline, CDR1 is SGHNT and CDR2 YYREEE (reference sequence). The CDR3 extends over 14 amino acids. Deletions cut 4 bases from V and 4 bases from J, with 14 bases between. CDR3 in DNA: TGTGCCAGCAGCGCCGCTGGGTTGGGAGAGACCCAGTACTTC. This gives the protein CASSAAGLGETQYF. The variable domain in full, with the rest retrieved from reference TRBV5-4 and TRBJ2-5, is ETGVTQSPTHLIKTRGQQVTLRCSSQSGHNTVSWYQQALGQGPQFIFQYYREEENGRGNFPPRFSGLQFPNYSSELNVNALELDDSALYLCASSAAGLGETQYFGPGTRLLVL.

The chain uses TRBV5-4 and TRBJ2-7; TRBD1 aligns across 8 bases. Trimming cost V 3 bases and J 1 base; bases outside gene matches: 3. The CDR3 length is 14 residues. Germline CDR1 and CDR2: SGHNT and YYREEE (reference sequence). CDR3 nucleotide sequence: TGTGCCAGCAGCTCACAGGGGGGATCCTACGAGCAGTACTTC. Its translation is CASSSQGGSYEQYF.

CDR3 nucleotide sequence: TGTGCCAGCAGCTTAAGAAGCGGGAGGGCCGTAACAGATACGCAGTATTTT. It codes for CASSLRSGRAVTDTQYF. J is TRBJ2-3 and V is TRBV7-6; 10 nucleotides align to TRBD2. CDR1 and CDR2 from the germline V gene are SGHVS and FNYEAQ. V dropped 2 bases and J dropped 3; count of bases not matched to a gene: 8. CDR3 length: 17 amino acids.

The chain uses TRBV5-4 and TRBJ1-2, with D maybe TRBD1 (5 bases). This CDR3 region has 14 residues. CDR1 and CDR2 from the germline V gene are SGHNT and YYREEE (reference sequence). V lost 4 bases and J 8 bases, leaving 18 bases between the germline ends. In DNA, the CDR3 is TGTGCCAGCAGCCCCGGGGCAGGGCTCAGGGGCTACACCTTC. This sequence encodes CASSPGAGLRGYTF.

The chain uses TRBV7-9 and TRBJ1-4; 9 positions match TRBD1. This CDR3 is built from 15 residues. V gave up 3 bases and J gave up 8 bases; unmatched junction bases: 7. Looked up from germline, CDR1 is SEHNR and CDR2 is FQNEAQ (reference sequence). The CDR3 DNA is TGTGCCAGCAGCTTTGACACAGGGGGCCGCGAAAAACTGTTTTTT. This codes for CASSFDTGGREKLFF.

The rearrangement joins TRBV29-1 to TRBJ2-7, with a possible D match to TRBD2 (6 bases). V was shortened by 5 bases and J by 0 bases, with 20 bases between the two germline ends. There are 16 residues in the CDR3. Germline assignment: CDR1 SQVTM and CDR2 ANQGSEA. CDR3 sequence: CSVRGGAVAASYEQYF. CDR3 bases: TGCAGCGTTAGGGGTGGTGCGGTAGCGGCCTCCTACGAGCAGTACTTC.

This chain connects TRBV5-4 to TRBJ2-5, with 11 nucleotides matching TRBD1. The CDR3 contains 15 residues. V lost 0 bases and J lost 4; bases outside the gene matches: 2. The germline V gene has CDR1 SGHNT and CDR2 YYREEE (reference sequence). The CDR3 DNA follows: TGTGCCAGCAGCTTGGGGGGACAGGGGGTAGAGACCCAGTACTTC. Translated, it gives CASSLGGQGVETQYF.

The V gene is TRBV19, the J gene TRBJ2-3; TRBD1 aligns across 9 bases. Germline CDR1 is LNHDA and CDR2 is SQIVND (reference sequence). This CDR3 spans 17 amino acids. After removal of 9 bases from V and 5 bases from J, the junction contained 18 bases not matched to a gene. CDR3 sequence reads: CASSGRTGDTIEDTQYF. The CDR3 nucleotides read TGTGCCAGCTCGGGAAGGACAGGGGATACTATCGAAGATACGCAGTATTTT.

The chain uses TRBV19 and TRBJ1-5, with 9 bases fitting TRBD1. Germline V CDR1 and CDR2: LNHDA, SQIVND (reference sequence). This CDR3 is built from 16 residues. The V and J ends lost 4 bases and 5 bases, in that order; junction bases with no gene match: 9. The CDR3 nucleotides read TGTGCCAGTAGTACCACCGACAGGGGGGGATATCAGCCCCAGCATTTT. As protein: CASSTTDRGGYQPQHF.

The chain combines TRBV19 with TRBJ2-1, with TRBD2 matching 11 bases. The trim removed 4 bases at V and 2 bases at J, leaving 4 bases unmatched. Germline V gene data show CDR1 as LNHDA and CDR2 as SQIVND (reference sequence). The CDR3 is 16 amino acids. The CDR3 DNA sequence: TGTGCCAGTAGTAAAACGGGACTAGCGGCCTACAATGAGCAGTTCTTC. Protein sequence: CASSKTGLAAYNEQFF.

The chain combines TRBV30 with TRBJ2-7; no clear D. V was trimmed by 8 bases and J by 2 bases, leaving 22 bases between them. CDR3 length: 15 residues. Germline CDR1 reads GTSNPN; CDR2 reads SVGIG (reference sequence). CDR3 DNA: TGTGCCCGGAAAGCTTCACAGCATTTCCCCTACGAGCAGTACTTC. Residues: CARKASQHFPYEQYF.

The chain is built from TRBV28 and TRBJ1-1; D unclear. This CDR3 comprises 11 residues. In germline, CDR1 is MDHEN, CDR2 SYDVKM. CDR3 sequence reads: CGEIRNTEAFF. Written as DNA, the CDR3 is TGTGGTGAGATCCGTAACACTGAAGCTTTCTTT.

The rearrangement uses TRBV24-1 and TRBJ2-7; D gene unclear. CDR1 KGHDR and CDR2 SFDVKD come from the germline V gene. The CDR3 loop spans 13 amino acids. The ends were cut back, 5 bases at V and 0 bases at J, with 7 bases in the middle. The CDR3, as DNA: TGTGCCACCAGTGGGTCTAACTCCTACGAGCAGTACTTC. As protein: CATSGSNSYEQYF.

CDR3 amino acids: CASIQGVTTEAFF. CDR3 DNA: TGTGCCAGCATCCAGGGGGTTACAACTGAAGCTTTCTTT. The chain recombines TRBV28 with TRBJ1-1, with 7 bases identical to TRBD1. CDR3 length: 13 amino acids. The trim removed 7 bases at V and 5 bases at J, leaving 7 bases unmatched. CDR1 is MDHEN, CDR2 SYDVKM, per germline.

This chain links TRBV19 with TRBJ1-2; 7 bases fit TRBD1. Per the germline V gene, CDR1 is LNHDA and CDR2 is SQIVND (reference sequence). The CDR3 sequence is 15 residues long. Germline trimming cut 6 bases from V and 0 bases from J; bases unmatched to any gene: 7. This CDR3 is CASRQNRGANYGYTF. The CDR3, as DNA: TGTGCCAGTAGGCAAAACAGGGGTGCTAACTATGGCTACACCTTC.

The chain combines TRBV24-1 with TRBJ2-2; D is undetermined. V was cut by 1 base and J by 1 base, with 15 bases left in between. This CDR3 comprises 18 residues. Germline V CDR1 and CDR2: KGHDR, SFDVKD. For the CDR3, the DNA is TGTGCCACCAGTGATTTAGGCCCGGCTACGGAGAACACCGGGGAGCTGTTTTTT. This codes for CATSDLGPATENTGELFF.

In DNA, the CDR3 is TGTGCCAGCAGTTTCCTACCAGCGGGAGCAGACAATGAGCAGTTCTTC. It codes for CASSFLPAGADNEQFF. The chain couples TRBV27 to TRBJ2-1; TRBD2 agrees at 8 bases. CDR1 is MNHEY and CDR2 is SMNVEV in the germline V gene (reference sequence). Trimming took 3 bases from V and 5 from J; bases not matched to a gene: 9. The CDR3 spans 16 residues.

The chain links TRBV5-4 to TRBJ1-2, with D tentatively TRBD1 (5 bases). V dropped 2 bases and J dropped 3 bases, with 8 bases sitting between them. Germline CDR1 and CDR2: SGHNT and YYREEE (reference sequence). The CDR3 totals 13 residues. The CDR3 coding sequence is TGTGCCAGCAGCTTTGGAGGGGACTATGGCTACACCTTC. Amino acid sequence: CASSFGGDYGYTF.

The genes are TRBV7-2 and TRBJ2-5; D ambiguous. Trimming removed 5 bases at V and 5 bases at J, with 12 bases between. The CDR3 length is 13 residues. Germline V gene data show CDR1 as SGHTA and CDR2 as FQGNSA. CDR3 amino acids: CASSVLDAETQYF. The CDR3 nucleotides are TGTGCCAGCAGCGTTCTAGATGCTGAGACCCAGTACTTC. The variable domain in full, with the rest retrieved from reference TRBV7-2 and TRBJ2-5, is GAGVSQSPSNKVTEKGKDVELRCDPISGHTALYWYRQSLGQGLEFLIYFQGNSAPDKSGLPSDRFSAERTGGSVSTLTIQRTQQEDSAVYLCASSVLDAETQYFGPGTRLLVL.

This chain links TRBV21-1 with TRBJ2-1. TRBV21-1 is termed a pseudogene. There are 17 residues in the CDR3. The CDR3 bases are TGTGCCAGCAGGCGTGGGGGGCCTGGTAAGTTTAACAATGAGCAGTTCTTC. Its protein is CASRRGGPGKFNNEQFF.

V and J are TRBV30 and TRBJ2-1; TRBD2 agrees at 12 bases. Germline loops: CDR1 GTSNPN, CDR2 SVGIG (reference sequence). The CDR3 consists of 16 residues. The V segment lost 0 bases and the J segment 6 bases; nucleotides outside the gene matches: 6. The CDR3 spells CAWSVRLAGDGNEQFF. The DNA of the CDR3 is TGTGCCTGGAGTGTACGACTAGCGGGAGATGGCAATGAGCAGTTCTTC.

The rearrangement uses TRBV27 and TRBJ2-3; D is perhaps TRBD2 (5 bases). This CDR3 comprises 15 residues. Germline CDR1 MNHEY, CDR2 SMNVEV (reference sequence). With 3 bases removed from V and 1 base from J, the gap between germline ends came to 11 bases. The CDR3 here is CASSFRRTRTDTQYF. The CDR3 DNA reads as TGTGCCAGCAGTTTTCGGAGGACGCGCACAGATACGCAGTATTTT.

The chain is built from TRBV18 and TRBJ1-4; D is unclear. The germline V and J ends were trimmed by 3 bases and 8 bases, with 13 bases remaining between them. The CDR3 spans 14 residues. CDR1 and CDR2 (germline): KGHSH, LQKENI. The CDR3 sequence is CASSPSRGIEKLFF. CDR3 in DNA: TGTGCCAGCTCACCCAGCCGGGGAATCGAAAAACTGTTTTTT. The full variable domain, its missing parts supplied by reference TRBV18 and TRBJ1-4, is NAGVMQNPRHLVRRRGQEARLRCSPMKGHSHVYWYRQLPEEGLKFMVYLQKENIIDESGMPKERFSAEFPKEGPSILRIQQVVRGDSAAYFCASSPSRGIEKLFFGSGTQLSVL.

V and J are TRBV11-3 and TRBJ2-7; no clear D. The CDR3 consists of 12 residues. Germline CDR1 and CDR2: SGHNT and YENEEA. The V end lost 0 bases, the J end lost 2 bases, and 2 bases lay between the germline ends. In DNA form, the CDR3 reads TGTGCCAGCAGCTTAGACACCTACGAGCAGTACTTC. It is translated as CASSLDTYEQYF.

This chain joins TRBV10-3 and TRBJ1-5; D may be TRBD1 (5 bases). The length of the CDR3 is 14 residues. Trimming shortened V by 10 bases and J by 6 bases, and 19 bases separated the two germline ends. Germline lookup yields CDR1 ENHRY and CDR2 SYGVKD. The CDR3 bases are TGTGCCACCAATTTCAGGGAATCGGGTCAGCCCCAGCATTTT. This gives the protein CATNFRESGQPQHF.

This CDR3 is CASRSGQGEKGYTF. The CDR3 DNA follows: TGTGCCAGCAGGTCGGGACAGGGGGAAAAGGGCTACACCTTC. V gene TRBV28 combines with J gene TRBJ1-2, with TRBD1 matching 11 bases. CDR1 and CDR2 from the germline V gene are MDHEN and SYDVKM. The CDR3 runs 14 residues. The junction had 8 bases not matched to a gene; V was cut back by 6 bases and J by 8 bases.

The rearrangement links TRBV11-3 to TRBJ2-1; the D call may be TRBD1 or TRBD2 (5 bases each). CDR1 and CDR2 (germline): SGHNT, YENEEA. The germline V and J ends were trimmed by 0 bases and 1 base, with 10 bases remaining between them. This CDR3 has 16 amino acids. The CDR3 nucleotides read TGTGCCAGCAGCTTAGAGGGGACGAGGTCCTACAATGAGCAGTTCTTC. It codes for CASSLEGTRSYNEQFF.

This chain connects TRBV10-2 to TRBJ2-5; 8 positions match TRBD2. This CDR3 contains 17 residues. Germline V CDR1 and CDR2: WSHSY, SAAADI. V lost 2 bases to trimming and J lost 4 bases; unmatched junction nucleotides: 12. This CDR3 reads CASSETQSGRIGETQYF. CDR3 coding DNA: TGCGCCAGCAGTGAGACCCAGAGCGGGAGAATTGGAGAGACCCAGTACTTC.